The 15 T cell receptor beta chains reported below all come from one sample, sequenced in a study of cytomegalovirus exposure and HLA in healthy donors. The PCR made use of 60 Vbeta and 13 Jbeta primers. This table comes from immunoSEQ multiplex PCR, and its TCRdb copy is limited to in-frame clones, with some not included. This sample yields roughly 200,000 clones, of which over 70% are seen a single time; roughly 0.75% belongs to the top ten. Sequenced sample: PBMCs. These receptor sequences come from a boy between 2 and 10 years old in good health and CMV-seronegative.

Turning to this clone: This CDR3 is also generated by other DNA sequences in the sample. The chain is built from TRBV19 and TRBJ2-1; TRBD1 matches 7 bases. The CDR3 is 13 amino acids. Germline V gives CDR1 LNHDA, CDR2 SQIVND (reference sequence). V was clipped by 6 bases and J by 4 bases; unmatched bases: 3. For the CDR3, the DNA is TGTGCCAGTAGCACGACAGGGTACAATGAGCAGTTCTTC. Translation: CASSTTGYNEQFF.

The chain couples TRBV19 to TRBJ2-5; 9 bases match TRBD2. The ends lost 3 bases at V and 2 bases at J; junction bases unmatched: 4. The CDR3 loop spans 15 amino acids. Germline assignment: CDR1 LNHDA and CDR2 SQIVND (reference sequence). The CDR3: CASSIGLARQETQYF. The CDR3, as DNA: TGTGCCAGTAGTATTGGACTAGCGAGACAAGAGACCCAGTACTTC.

This chain uses TRBV9 with TRBJ1-5; D remains ambiguous. With 0 bases removed from V and 4 bases from J, the gap between germline ends came to 5 bases. The CDR3 sequence is 13 residues long. CDR1 is SGDLS and CDR2 is YYNGEE in the germline V gene. CDR3 in DNA: TGTGCCAGCAGCGTAGGAGAGAATCAGCCCCAGCATTTT. Its translation is CASSVGENQPQHF.

This chain joins TRBV5-4 and TRBJ2-3, with 8 bases identical to TRBD2. This CDR3 comprises 14 residues. Germline CDR1 reads SGHNT; CDR2 reads YYREEE (reference sequence). The trim removed 4 bases at V and 5 bases at J, leaving 6 bases unmatched. The CDR3, as DNA: TGTGCCAGCAGCCCCCGGGGGGGAGGAGATACGCAGTATTTT. As protein: CASSPRGGGDTQYF.

The V and J genes are TRBV2 and TRBJ1-4; D not certain. Germline V gene lookup returns CDR1 SNHLY and CDR2 FYNNEI. V dropped 8 bases and J dropped 0 bases, with 13 bases sitting between them. The CDR3 contains 15 residues. The CDR3 bases are TGTGCCAGCGGTGGCAGGTTAACAACTAATGAAAAACTGTTTTTT. Its translation is CASGGRLTTNEKLFF.

This clone has just a few counts. The chain has TRBV6-5 and TRBJ1-1; TRBD1 is a possible D gene (5 bases). Between the trimmed V and J ends, which lost 2 bases and 8 bases, there was a span of 15 bases. Germline CDR1 MNHEY, CDR2 SVGAGI. The length of the CDR3 is 14 residues. CDR3 loop: CASSYTVGGTEAFF. The CDR3 DNA reads as TGTGCCAGCAGTTACACCGTGGGGGGTACCGAAGCTTTCTTT.

The rearrangement links TRBV2 to TRBJ1-1, with TRBD1 matching 10 bases. The CDR3 is made up of 14 amino acids. The V and J ends lost 9 bases and 4 bases, in that order; junction bases with no gene match: 8. Per the germline V gene, CDR1 is SNHLY and CDR2 is FYNNEI. In nucleotides, the CDR3 is TGTGCCAGGCCCGGGACAGGGGAGGCCACTGAAGCTTTCTTT. Translating gives CARPGTGEATEAFF.

V usage is TRBV14 and J usage is TRBJ1-2; no definite D call. CDR1 and CDR2 from the germline V gene are SGHDN and FVKESK. CDR3 length equals 14 residues. V was pared by 4 bases and J by 4 bases, with 13 bases between. The CDR3 DNA sequence: TGTGCCAGCAGCCGAGACCCAGGTCTCTATGGCTACACCTTC. Translated, it gives CASSRDPGLYGYTF.

V gene TRBV29-1 combines with J gene TRBJ2-3; D is uncertain. The CDR3 extends over 15 amino acids. V lost 3 bases, J lost 0 bases, and 13 bases lay in between. Germline V lookup: CDR1 SQVTM, CDR2 ANQGSEA. CDR3 amino acids: CSVDESYSSTDTQYF. In DNA, the CDR3 is TGCAGCGTTGACGAGTCCTATTCTAGCACAGATACGCAGTATTTT.

The chain uses TRBV7-9 and TRBJ2-1; D perhaps matches TRBD2 (5 bases). Germline V lookup: CDR1 SEHNR, CDR2 FQNEAQ (reference sequence). The CDR3 has 15 residues. Trimming took 5 bases from V and 2 from J, leaving 13 bases between them. The CDR3 here is CASSKTTSTYNEQFF. CDR3 in DNA: TGTGCCAGCAGCAAGACTACTTCCACCTACAATGAGCAGTTCTTC.

This clone appeared a few times. The chain has TRBV5-6 and TRBJ2-7; TRBD2 aligns across 13 bases. Trimming removed 0 bases from V and 6 bases from J; junction bases left unmatched: 3. The CDR3 runs 15 residues. From germline, CDR1 is SGHDT and CDR2 YYEEEE. Written as DNA, the CDR3 is TGTGCCAGCAGCTTGGGGACTAGCGGGAGACGCGAGCAGTACTTC. It specifies CASSLGTSGRREQYF.

The chain combines TRBV6-1 with TRBJ2-3, with 10 positions matching TRBD2. CDR1 is MNHNS, CDR2 SASEGT, per germline. Trimming cost V 8 bases and J 6 bases; bases outside gene matches: 5. The length of the CDR3 is 13 residues. The CDR3: CASQTSGVDTQYF. In DNA form, the CDR3 reads TGTGCCAGCCAAACTAGCGGGGTTGATACGCAGTATTTT.

The chain carries TRBV9 and TRBJ2-1; 11 nucleotides match TRBD2. The trim removed 0 bases at V and 5 bases at J, leaving 4 bases unmatched. The CDR3 is 16 amino acids. Germline V CDR1 and CDR2: SGDLS, YYNGEE. The CDR3: CASSVGLAGGDNEQFF. As DNA, the CDR3 is TGTGCCAGCAGCGTAGGCCTAGCGGGAGGCGACAATGAGCAGTTCTTC.

The chain carries TRBV10-3 and TRBJ2-1, with D possibly being TRBD2 (7 bases). The CDR3 loop spans 15 amino acids. Trimming pared 0 bases from V and 6 bases from J, leaving 12 bases between. The germline CDR1 and CDR2 sequences are ENHRY and SYGVKD. The DNA of the CDR3 is TGTGCCATCAGTGAGTCTGGGGGGGCCCTCAATGAGCAGTTCTTC. Protein product: CAISESGGALNEQFF.

V usage is TRBV12-5 and J usage is TRBJ1-1; no clear D. V was cut by 5 bases and J by 4 bases, with 5 bases left in between. This CDR3 has 11 residues. CDR1 is LGHNT and CDR2 is FRNRAP in the germline V gene. The CDR3 spells CASGVSTEAFF. CDR3 bases: TGTGCTAGTGGTGTCAGCACTGAAGCTTTCTTT.